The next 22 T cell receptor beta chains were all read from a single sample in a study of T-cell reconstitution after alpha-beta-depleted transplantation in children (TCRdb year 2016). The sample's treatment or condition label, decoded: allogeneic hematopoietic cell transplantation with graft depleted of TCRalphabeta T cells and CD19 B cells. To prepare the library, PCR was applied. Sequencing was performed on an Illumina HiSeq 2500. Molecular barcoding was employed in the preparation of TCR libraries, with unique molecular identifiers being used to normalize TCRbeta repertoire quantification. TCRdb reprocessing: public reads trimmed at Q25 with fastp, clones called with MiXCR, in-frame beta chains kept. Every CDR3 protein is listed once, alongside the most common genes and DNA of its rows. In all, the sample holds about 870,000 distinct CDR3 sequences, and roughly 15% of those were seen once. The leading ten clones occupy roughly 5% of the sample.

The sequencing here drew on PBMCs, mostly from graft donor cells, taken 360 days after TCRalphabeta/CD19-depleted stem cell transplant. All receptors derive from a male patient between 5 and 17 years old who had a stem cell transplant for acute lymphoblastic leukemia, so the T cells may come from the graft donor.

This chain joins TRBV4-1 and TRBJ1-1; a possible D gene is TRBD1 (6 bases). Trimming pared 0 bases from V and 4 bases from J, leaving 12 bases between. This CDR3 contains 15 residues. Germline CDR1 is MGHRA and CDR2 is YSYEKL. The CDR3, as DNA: TGCGCCAGCAGCCAAGATGAGGGGGGGGGCACTGAAGCTTTCTTT. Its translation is CASSQDEGGGTEAFF.

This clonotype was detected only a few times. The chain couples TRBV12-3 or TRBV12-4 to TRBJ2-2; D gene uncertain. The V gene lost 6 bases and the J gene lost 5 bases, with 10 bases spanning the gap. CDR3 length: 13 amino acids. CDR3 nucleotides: TGTGCCAGCAGCCAGACTGAAACCGGGGAGCTGTTTTTT. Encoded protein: CASSQTETGELFF.

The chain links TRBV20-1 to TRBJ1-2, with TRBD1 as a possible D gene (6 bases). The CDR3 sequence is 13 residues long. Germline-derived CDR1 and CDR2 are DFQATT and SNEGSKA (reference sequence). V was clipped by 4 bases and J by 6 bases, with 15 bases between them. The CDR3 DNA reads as TGCAGTGCTAATACAGGGTATTCAAATGGCTACACCTTC. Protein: CSANTGYSNGYTF.

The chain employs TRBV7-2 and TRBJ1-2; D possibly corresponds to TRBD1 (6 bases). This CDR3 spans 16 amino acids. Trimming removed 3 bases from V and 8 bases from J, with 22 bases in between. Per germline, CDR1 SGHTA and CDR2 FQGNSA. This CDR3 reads CASSFWTARLTYGYTF. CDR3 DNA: TGTGCCAGCAGCTTCTGGACAGCCCGCTTAACCTACGGCTACACCTTC.

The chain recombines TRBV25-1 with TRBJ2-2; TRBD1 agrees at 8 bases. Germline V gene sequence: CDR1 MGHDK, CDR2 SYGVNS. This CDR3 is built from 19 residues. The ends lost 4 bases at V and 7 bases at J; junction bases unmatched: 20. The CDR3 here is CASSGAPRQGFMSVGELFF. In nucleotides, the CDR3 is TGTGCCAGCAGTGGGGCCCCGAGACAGGGGTTTATGAGTGTCGGGGAGCTGTTTTTT.

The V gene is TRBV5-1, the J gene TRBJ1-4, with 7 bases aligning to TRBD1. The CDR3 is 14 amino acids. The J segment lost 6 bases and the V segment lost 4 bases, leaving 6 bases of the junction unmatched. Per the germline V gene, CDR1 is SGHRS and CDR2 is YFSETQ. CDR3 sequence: CASSPTGLDEKLFF. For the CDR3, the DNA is TGCGCCAGCAGCCCGACAGGGTTAGATGAAAAACTGTTTTTT.

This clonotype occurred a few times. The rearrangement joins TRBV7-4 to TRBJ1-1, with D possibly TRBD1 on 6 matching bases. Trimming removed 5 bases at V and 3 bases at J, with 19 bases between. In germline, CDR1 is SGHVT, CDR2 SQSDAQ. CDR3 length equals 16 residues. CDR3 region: CASSVTGGERDTEAFF. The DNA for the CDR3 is TGTGCCAGCAGCGTGACAGGTGGTGAGAGAGACACTGAAGCTTTCTTT. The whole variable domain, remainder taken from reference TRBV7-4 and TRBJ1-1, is GAGVSQSPRYKVAKRGRDVALRCDSISGHVTLYWYRQTLGQGSEVLTYSQSDAQRDKSGRPSGRFSAERPERSVSTLKIQRTEQGDSAVYLCASSVTGGERDTEAFFGQGTRLTVV.

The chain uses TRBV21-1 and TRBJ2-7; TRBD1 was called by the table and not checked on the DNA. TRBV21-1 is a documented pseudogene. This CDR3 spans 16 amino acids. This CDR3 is CASTKMVRQGWHEQYF. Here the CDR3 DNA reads TGTGCCAGCACCAAAATGGTGAGACAGGGGTGGCACGAGCAGTACTTC.

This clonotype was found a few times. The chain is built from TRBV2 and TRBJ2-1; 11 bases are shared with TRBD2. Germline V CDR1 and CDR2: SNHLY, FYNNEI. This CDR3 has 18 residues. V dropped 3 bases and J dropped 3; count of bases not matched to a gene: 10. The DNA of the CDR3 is TGTGCCAGCAGTGACCAACCAGGACTAGCGGGTAACTACAATGAGCAGTTCTTC. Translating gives CASSDQPGLAGNYNEQFF.

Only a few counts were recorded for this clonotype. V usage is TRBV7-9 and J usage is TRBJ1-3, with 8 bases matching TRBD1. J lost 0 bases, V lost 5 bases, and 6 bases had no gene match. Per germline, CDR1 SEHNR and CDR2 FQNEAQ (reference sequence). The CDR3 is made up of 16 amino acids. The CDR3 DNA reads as TGTGCCAGCAGCCCTAGGACAGGGTTCTCTGGAAACACCATATATTTT. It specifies CASSPRTGFSGNTIYF.

DNA of the CDR3: TGTGCCACCAGTGATTTGAGGGGGCAGGGCTATGGCTACACCTTC. Encoded protein: CATSDLRGQGYGYTF. The chain is built from TRBV24-1 and TRBJ1-2; the match to TRBD1 covers 7 bases. V shed 0 bases, J shed 4 bases, and the junction held 4 bases outside the gene matches. Germline assignment: CDR1 KGHDR and CDR2 SFDVKD. This CDR3 region has 15 residues.

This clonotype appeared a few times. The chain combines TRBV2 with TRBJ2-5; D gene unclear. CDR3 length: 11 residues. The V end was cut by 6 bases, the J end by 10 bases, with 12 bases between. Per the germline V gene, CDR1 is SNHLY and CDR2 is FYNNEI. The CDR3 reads CASSVMEGQYF. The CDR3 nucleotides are TGTGCCAGCAGCGTCATGGAAGGCCAGTACTTC.

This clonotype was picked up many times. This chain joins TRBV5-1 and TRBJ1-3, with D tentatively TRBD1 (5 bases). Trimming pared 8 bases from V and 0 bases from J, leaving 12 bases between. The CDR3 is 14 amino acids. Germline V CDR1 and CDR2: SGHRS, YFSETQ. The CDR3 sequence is CASNQDSSGNTIYF. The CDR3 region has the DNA TGCGCCAGTAACCAAGACAGCTCTGGAAACACCATATATTTT.

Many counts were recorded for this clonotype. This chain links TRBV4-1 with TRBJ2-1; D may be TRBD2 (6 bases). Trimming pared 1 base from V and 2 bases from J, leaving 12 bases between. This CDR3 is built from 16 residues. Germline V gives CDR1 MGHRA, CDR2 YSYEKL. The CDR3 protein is CASSQGEVAAYNEQFF. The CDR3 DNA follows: TGCGCCAGCAGCCAAGGGGAAGTAGCGGCCTACAATGAGCAGTTCTTC.

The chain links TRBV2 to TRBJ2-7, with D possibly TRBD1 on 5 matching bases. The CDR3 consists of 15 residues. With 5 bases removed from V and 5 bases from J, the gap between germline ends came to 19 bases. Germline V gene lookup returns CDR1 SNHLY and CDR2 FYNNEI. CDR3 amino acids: CASSSQGASLNEQYF. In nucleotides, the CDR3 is TGTGCCAGCAGTTCGCAGGGTGCGTCCCTGAACGAGCAGTACTTC.

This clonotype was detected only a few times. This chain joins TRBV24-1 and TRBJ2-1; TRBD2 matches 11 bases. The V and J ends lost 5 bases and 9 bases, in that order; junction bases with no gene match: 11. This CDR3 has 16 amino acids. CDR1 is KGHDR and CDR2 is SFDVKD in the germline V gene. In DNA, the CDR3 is TGTGCCACCAGTGTTAGTCTGGGACTAGCGGAGACTGAGCAGTTCTTC. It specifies CATSVSLGLAETEQFF.

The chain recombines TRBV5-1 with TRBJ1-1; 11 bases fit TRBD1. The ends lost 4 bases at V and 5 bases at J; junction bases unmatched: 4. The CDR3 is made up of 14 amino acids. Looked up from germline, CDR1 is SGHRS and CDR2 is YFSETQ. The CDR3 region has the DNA TGCGCCAGCAGCCCCTGGGACAGGGGGACTGAAGCTTTCTTT. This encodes CASSPWDRGTEAFF.

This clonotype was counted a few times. CDR3 DNA: TGCAGTGCTGGAGTAGCTGGAGAGACCCAGTACTTC. This translates into CSAGVAGETQYF. The V call is TRBV20-1, the J call TRBJ2-5, with no clear D. The CDR3 length is 12 residues. V dropped 5 bases and J dropped 4 bases, with 11 bases sitting between them. Germline V lookup: CDR1 DFQATT, CDR2 SNEGSKA (reference sequence).

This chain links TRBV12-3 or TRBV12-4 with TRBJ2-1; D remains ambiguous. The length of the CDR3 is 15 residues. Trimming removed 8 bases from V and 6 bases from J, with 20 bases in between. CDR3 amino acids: CASAATDFGPNEQFF. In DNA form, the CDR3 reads TGTGCCAGCGCCGCGACCGATTTCGGGCCCAATGAGCAGTTCTTC.

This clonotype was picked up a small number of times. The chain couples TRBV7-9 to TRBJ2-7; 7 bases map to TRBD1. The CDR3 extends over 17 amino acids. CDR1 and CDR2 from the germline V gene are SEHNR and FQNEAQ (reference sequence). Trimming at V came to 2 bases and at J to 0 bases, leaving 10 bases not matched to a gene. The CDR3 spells CASSLLASGTDSYEQYF. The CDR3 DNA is TGTGCCAGCAGCTTACTGGCATCCGGGACAGACTCCTACGAGCAGTACTTC.

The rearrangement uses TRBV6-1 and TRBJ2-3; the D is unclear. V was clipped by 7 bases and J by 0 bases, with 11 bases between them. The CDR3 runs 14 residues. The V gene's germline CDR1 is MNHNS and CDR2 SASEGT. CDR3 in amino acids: CASKIIGSTDTQYF. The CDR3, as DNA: TGTGCCAGCAAAATAATCGGGAGCACAGATACGCAGTATTTT.

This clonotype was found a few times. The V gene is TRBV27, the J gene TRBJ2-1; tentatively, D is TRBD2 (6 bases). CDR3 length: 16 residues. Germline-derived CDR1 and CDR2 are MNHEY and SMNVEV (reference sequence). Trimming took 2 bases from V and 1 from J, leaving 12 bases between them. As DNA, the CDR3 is TGTGCCAGCAGTTTAAGGGTCGGGAGTTCCTACAATGAGCAGTTCTTC. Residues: CASSLRVGSSYNEQFF.